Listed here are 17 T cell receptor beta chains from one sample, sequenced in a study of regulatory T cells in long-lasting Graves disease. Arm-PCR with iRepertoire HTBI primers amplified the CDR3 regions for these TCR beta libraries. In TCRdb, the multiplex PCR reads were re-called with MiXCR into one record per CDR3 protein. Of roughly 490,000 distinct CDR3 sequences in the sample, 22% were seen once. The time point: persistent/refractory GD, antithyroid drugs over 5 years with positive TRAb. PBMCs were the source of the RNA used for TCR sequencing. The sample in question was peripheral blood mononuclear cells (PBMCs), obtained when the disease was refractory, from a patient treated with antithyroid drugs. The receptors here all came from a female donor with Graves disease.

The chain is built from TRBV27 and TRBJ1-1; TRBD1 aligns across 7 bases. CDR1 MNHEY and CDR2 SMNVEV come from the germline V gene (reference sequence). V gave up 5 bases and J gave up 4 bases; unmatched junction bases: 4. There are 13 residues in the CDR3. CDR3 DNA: TGTGCCAGCAGTCGTGACAGGGTCACTGAAGCTTTCTTT. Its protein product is CASSRDRVTEAFF.

CDR3 sequence (DNA): TGCGCCAGCAGCTCAGTGACAGGGAATCAGCCCCAGCATTTT. Protein: CASSSVTGNQPQHF. The chain uses TRBV4-1 and TRBJ1-5; TRBD1 aligns across 7 bases. The CDR3 runs to 14 residues. With 5 bases clipped from V and 4 bases from J, the junction kept 5 bases outside the gene matches. Germline CDR1 and CDR2: MGHRA and YSYEKL.

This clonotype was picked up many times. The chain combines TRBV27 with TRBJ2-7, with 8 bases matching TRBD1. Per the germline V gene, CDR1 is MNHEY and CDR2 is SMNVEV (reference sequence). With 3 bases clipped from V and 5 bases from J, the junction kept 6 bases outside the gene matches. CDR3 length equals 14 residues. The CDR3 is CASSLRGQGNEQYF. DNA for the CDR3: TGTGCCAGCAGTTTGCGAGGACAGGGTAACGAGCAGTACTTC.

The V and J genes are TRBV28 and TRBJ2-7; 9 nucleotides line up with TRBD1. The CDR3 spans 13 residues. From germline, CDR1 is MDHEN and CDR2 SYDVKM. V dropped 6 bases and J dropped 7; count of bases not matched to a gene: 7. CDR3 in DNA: TGTGCCAGCAGCACCGGGACAGGGTGGGAGCAGTACTTC. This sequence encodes CASSTGTGWEQYF.

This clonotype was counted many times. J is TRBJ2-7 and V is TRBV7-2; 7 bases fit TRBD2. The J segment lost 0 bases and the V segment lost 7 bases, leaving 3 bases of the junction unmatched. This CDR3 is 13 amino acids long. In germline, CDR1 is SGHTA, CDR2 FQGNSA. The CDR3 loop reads CASKAGSSYEQYF. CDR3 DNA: TGTGCCAGCAAAGCGGGGAGCTCCTACGAGCAGTACTTC.

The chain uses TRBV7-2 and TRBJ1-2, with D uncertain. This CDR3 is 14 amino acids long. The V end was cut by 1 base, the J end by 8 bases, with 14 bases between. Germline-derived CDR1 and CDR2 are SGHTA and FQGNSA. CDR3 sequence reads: CASSLVLMVEGYTF. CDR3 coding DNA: TGTGCCAGCAGCTTAGTATTAATGGTGGAAGGCTACACCTTC.

The CDR3 DNA reads TGCAGCGTTGAAGAGGGGGCACCGGACAGGGCCTACGAGCAGTACTTC. Amino acids: CSVEEGAPDRAYEQYF. The chain has TRBV29-1 and TRBJ2-7; 8 positions agree with TRBD1. Germline V gives CDR1 SQVTM, CDR2 ANQGSEA. The CDR3 contains 16 residues. Germline trimming cut 0 bases from V and 2 bases from J; bases unmatched to any gene: 9.

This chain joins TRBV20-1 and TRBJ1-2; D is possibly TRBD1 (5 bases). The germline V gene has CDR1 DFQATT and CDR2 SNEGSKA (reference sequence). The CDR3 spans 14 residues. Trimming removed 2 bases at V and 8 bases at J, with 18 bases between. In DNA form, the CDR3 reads TGCAGTGCTAGAAGAACCGGGGCGGGAGACGGCTACACCTTC. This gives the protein CSARRTGAGDGYTF.

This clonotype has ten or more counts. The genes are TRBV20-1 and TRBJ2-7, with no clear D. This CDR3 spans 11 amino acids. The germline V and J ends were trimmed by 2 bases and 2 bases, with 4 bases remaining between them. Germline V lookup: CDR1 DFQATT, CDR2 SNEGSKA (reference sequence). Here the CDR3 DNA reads TGCAGTGCTAGAACAACCTACGAGCAGTACTTC. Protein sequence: CSARTTYEQYF.

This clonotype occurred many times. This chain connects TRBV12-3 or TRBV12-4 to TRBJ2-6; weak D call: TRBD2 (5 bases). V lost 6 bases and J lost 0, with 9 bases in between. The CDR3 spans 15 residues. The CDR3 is CASRPGSSGANVLTF. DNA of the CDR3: TGTGCCAGCAGACCGGGAAGCTCTGGGGCCAACGTCCTGACTTTC.

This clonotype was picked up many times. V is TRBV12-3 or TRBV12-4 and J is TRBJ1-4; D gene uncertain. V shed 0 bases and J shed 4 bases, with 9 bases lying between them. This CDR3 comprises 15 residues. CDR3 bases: TGTGCCAGCAGTTTAGCGCGTGGCAATAATGAAAAACTGTTTTTT. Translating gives CASSLARGNNEKLFF.

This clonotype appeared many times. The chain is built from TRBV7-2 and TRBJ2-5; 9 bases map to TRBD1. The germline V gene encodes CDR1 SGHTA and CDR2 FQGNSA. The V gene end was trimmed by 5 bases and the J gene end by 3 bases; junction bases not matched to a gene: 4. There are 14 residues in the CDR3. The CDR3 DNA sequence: TGTGCCAGCAGCCGGGACAGGGTCGAAGAGACCCAGTACTTC. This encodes CASSRDRVEETQYF.

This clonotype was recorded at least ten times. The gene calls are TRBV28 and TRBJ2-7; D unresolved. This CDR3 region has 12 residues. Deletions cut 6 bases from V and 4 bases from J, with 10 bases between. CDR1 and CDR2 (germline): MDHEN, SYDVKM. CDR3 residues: CASRKSGYEQYF. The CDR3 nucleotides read TGTGCCAGCAGAAAATCCGGGTACGAGCAGTACTTC.

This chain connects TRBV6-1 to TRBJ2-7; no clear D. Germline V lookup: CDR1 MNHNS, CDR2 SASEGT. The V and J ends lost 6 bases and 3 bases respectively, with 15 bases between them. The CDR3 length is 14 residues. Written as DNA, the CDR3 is TGTGCCAGCAGCTACTCTTGGCCAAACTACGAGCAGTACTTC. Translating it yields CASSYSWPNYEQYF.

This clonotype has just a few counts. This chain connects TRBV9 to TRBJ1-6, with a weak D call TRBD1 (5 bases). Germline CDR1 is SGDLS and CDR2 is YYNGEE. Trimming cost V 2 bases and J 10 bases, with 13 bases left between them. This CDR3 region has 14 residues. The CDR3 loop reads CASSVSGLSSPLHF. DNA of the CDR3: TGTGCCAGCAGCGTTTCGGGGCTTTCCTCACCCCTCCACTTT.

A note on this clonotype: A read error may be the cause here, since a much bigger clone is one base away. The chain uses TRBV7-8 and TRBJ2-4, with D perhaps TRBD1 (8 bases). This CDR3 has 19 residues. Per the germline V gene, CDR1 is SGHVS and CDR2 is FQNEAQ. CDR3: CASNLARETGVLAKNIQYF. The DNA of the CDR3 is TGTGCCAGCAACTTAGCGCGGGAGACAGGGGTTTTAGCCAAAAACATTCAGTACTTC.

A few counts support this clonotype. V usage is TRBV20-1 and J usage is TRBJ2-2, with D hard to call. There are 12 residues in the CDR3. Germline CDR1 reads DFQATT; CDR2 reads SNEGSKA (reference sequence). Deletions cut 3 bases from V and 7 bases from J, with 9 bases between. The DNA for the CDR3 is TGCAGTGCTAGGTCTCCTATCGGGGAGCTGTTTTTT. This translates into CSARSPIGELFF.